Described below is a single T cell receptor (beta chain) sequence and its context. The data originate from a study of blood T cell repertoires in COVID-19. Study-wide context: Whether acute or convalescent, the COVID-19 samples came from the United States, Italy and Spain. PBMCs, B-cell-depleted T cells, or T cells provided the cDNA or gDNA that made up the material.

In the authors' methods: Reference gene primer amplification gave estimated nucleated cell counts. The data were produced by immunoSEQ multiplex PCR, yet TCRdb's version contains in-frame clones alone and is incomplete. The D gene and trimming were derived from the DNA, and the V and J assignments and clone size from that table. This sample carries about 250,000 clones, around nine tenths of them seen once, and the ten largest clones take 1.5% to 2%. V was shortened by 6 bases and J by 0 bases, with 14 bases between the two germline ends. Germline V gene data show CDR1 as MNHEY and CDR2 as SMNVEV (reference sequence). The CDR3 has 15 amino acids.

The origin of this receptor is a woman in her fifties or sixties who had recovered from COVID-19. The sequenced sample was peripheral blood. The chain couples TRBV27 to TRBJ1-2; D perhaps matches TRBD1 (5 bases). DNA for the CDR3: TGTGCCAGCAGCCCTATACGGGGGTCTAACTATGGCTACACCTTC. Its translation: CASSPIRGSNYGYTF.